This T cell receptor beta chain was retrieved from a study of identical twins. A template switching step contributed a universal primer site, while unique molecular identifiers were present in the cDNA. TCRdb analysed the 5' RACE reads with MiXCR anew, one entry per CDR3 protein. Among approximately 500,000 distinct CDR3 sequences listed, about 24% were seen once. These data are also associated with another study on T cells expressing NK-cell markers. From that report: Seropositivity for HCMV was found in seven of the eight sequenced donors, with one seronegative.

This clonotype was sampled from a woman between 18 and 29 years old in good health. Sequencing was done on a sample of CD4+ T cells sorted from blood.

CDR3 amino acids: CASSSTFRGARGNHEQYF. The DNA of the CDR3 is TGTGCCAGCAGCTCTACCTTTCGAGGGGCCCGAGGGAACCACGAGCAGTACTTC. The chain recombines TRBV28 with TRBJ2-7; either TRBD1 or TRBD2 may supply D (5 bases each). Germline-derived CDR1 and CDR2 are MDHEN and SYDVKM. The V end was cut by 6 bases, the J end by 5 bases, with 29 bases between. CDR3 size: 18 residues.